In its sample, the clone carrying this T cell receptor (beta chain) was seen a few times. TCRdb passed the 5' RACE reads through MiXCR, listing each CDR3 protein once. Of almost 250,000 distinct CDR3 sequences listed, 15% to 19% were seen once; the top ten hold 2.1%. The sample belongs to a study of T-cell memory formation after mild COVID-19. Study-level information: Largely donor-specific sequence clusters came from two donors.

V was clipped by 4 bases and J by 1 base; unmatched bases: 6. The CDR3 length is 15 residues. CDR1 is SGHRS, CDR2 YFSETQ, per germline. The specimen sequenced was PBMCs or a T cell subset sorted from them (not recorded which). The clonotype was recovered from an adult woman who had mild COVID-19 (a few samples of this study predate the infection). Cell type and time point are not known. The rearrangement links TRBV5-1 to TRBJ2-3, with 7 bases fitting TRBD2. The CDR3 protein is CASSVERGGTDTQYF. The CDR3 DNA reads as TGCGCCAGCAGCGTCGAGCGGGGTGGCACAGATACGCAGTATTTT. Full variable domain (remainder filled in from reference TRBV5-1 and TRBJ2-3): KAGVTQTPRYLIKTRGQQVTLSCSPISGHRSVSWYQQTPGQGLQFLFEYFSETQRNKGNFPGRFSGRQFSNSRSEMNVSTLELGDSALYLCASSVERGGTDTQYFGPGTRLTVL.